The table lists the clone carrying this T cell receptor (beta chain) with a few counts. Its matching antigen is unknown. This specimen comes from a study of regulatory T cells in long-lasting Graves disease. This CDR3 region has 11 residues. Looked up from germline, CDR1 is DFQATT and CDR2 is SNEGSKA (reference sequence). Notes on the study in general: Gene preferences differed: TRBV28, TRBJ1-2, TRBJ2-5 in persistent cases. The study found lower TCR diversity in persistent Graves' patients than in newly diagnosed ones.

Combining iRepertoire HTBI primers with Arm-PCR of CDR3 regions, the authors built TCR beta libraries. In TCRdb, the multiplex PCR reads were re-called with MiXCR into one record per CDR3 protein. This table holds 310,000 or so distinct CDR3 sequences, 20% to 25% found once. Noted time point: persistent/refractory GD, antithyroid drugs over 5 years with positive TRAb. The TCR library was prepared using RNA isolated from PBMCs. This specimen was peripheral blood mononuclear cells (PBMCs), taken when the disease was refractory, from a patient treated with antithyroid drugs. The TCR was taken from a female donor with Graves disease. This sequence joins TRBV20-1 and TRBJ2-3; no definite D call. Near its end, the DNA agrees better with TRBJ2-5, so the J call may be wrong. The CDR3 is CSARGSETQYF. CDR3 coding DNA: TGCAGTGCTAGAGGTTCAGAGACCCAGTACTTC.